This record looks at one T cell receptor (beta chain) sequence and its context. The antigen is undetermined. Repertoires were generated with immunoSEQ multiplex PCR, while TCRdb's copy carries only in-frame clones and drops some. Of about 150,000 clones listed, about 88% are singletons. This specimen comes from a study of T cell responses to AZD1222 COVID-19 vaccine. At the level of the study: Recipients boosted at about 4 weeks or about 12 weeks are pooled. The study's findings and limits: Distributed over spike, vaccine-associated CD4 TCRs predominated at 160-218 and 743-854. Mostly white British, mostly female donors; authors suggested clonal diversity may be underestimated.

Germline V CDR1 and CDR2: SGHNT, YYREEE (reference sequence). V lost 3 bases and J lost 8; bases outside the gene matches: 12. The CDR3 is 15 amino acids. The source is an adult in good health. The genes are TRBV5-4 and TRBJ2-3, with 7 bases that match TRBD2. The specimen was peripheral blood, collected on day 0 of AZD1222 vaccination. This CDR3 is CASSSGGDSRGTQYF. CDR3 sequence (DNA): TGTGCCAGCAGCTCTGGGGGGGACTCCCGGGGTACGCAGTATTTT.